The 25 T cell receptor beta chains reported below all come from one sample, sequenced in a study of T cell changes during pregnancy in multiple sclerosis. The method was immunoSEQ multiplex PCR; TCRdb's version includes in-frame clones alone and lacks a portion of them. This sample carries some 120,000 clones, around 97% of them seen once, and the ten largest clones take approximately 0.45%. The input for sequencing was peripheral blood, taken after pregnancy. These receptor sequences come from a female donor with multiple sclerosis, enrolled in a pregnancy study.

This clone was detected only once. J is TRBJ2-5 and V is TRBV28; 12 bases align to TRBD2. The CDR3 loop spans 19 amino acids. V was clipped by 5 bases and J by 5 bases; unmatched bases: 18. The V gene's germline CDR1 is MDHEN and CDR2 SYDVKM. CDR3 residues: CASSMPRGRTSGTGETQYF. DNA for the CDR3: TGTGCCAGCAGTATGCCTCGGGGGCGGACTAGCGGGACTGGCGAGACCCAGTACTTC.

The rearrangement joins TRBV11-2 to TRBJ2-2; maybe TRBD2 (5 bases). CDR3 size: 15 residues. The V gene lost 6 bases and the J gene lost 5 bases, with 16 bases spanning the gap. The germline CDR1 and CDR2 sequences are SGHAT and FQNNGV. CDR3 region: CASSLVLRRTGELFF. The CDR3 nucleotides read TGTGCCAGCAGTCTCGTCCTAAGGAGGACCGGGGAGCTGTTTTTT.

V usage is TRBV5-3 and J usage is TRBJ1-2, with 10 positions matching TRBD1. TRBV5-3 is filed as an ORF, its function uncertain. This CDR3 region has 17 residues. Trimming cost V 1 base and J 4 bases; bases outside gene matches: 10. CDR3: CARSLSDRGVMGYGYTF. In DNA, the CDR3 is TGTGCCAGAAGCTTGTCGGACAGGGGGGTAATGGGCTATGGCTACACCTTC.

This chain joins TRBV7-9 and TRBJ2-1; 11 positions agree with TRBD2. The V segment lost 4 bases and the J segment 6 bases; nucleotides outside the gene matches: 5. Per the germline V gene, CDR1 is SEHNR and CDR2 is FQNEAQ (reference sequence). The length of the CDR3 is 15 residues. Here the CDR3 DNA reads TGTGCCAGCAGCTCAGTAGCGGGAGGGGGCAATGAGCAGTTCTTC. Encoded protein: CASSSVAGGGNEQFF.

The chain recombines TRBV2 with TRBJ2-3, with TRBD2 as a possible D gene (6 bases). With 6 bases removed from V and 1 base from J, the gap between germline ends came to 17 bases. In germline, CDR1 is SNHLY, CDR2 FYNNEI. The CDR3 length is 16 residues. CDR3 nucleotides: TGTGCCAGCAGCGAGTTCGGGGGTGTAGGCACAGATACGCAGTATTTT. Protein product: CASSEFGGVGTDTQYF.

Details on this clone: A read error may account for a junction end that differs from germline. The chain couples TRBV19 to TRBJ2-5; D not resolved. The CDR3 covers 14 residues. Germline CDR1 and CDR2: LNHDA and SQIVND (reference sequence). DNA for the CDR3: TGTGCCAGTAGTATGGGTCAGGTTCAAGTGACCCAGTACTTC. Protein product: CASSMGQVQVTQYF.

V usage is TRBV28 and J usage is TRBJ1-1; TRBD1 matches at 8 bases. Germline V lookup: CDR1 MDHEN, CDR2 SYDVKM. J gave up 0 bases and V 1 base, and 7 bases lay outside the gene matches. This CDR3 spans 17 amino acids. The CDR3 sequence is CASSLSGQGRVNTEAFF. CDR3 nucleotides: TGTGCCAGCAGTTTATCTGGACAGGGCCGGGTGAACACTGAAGCTTTCTTT.

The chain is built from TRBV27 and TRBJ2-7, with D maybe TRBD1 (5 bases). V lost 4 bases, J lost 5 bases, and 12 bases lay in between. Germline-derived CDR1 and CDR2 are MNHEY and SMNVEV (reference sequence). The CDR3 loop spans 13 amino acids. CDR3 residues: CASSWSGRDEQYF. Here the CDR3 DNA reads TGTGCCAGCAGTTGGTCAGGGCGAGACGAGCAGTACTTC.

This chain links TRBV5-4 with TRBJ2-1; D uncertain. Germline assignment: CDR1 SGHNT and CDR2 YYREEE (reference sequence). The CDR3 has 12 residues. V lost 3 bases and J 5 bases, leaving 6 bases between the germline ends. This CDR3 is CASSSFNNEQFF. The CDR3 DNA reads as TGTGCCAGCAGCTCGTTTAACAATGAGCAGTTCTTC.

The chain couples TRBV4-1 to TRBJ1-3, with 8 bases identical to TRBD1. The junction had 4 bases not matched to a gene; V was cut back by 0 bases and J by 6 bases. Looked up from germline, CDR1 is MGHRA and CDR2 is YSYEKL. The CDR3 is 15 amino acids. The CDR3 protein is CASSQDSQGVNTIYF. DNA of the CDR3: TGCGCCAGCAGCCAAGATTCACAGGGGGTAAACACCATATATTTT.

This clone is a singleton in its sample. In DNA form, the CDR3 reads TGTGCCAGCAGCCGACACCGCCCCCCGGACAGGGTGGATCGGGAGCAGTACTTC. As protein: CASSRHRPPDRVDREQYF. V is TRBV28 and J is TRBJ2-7; 8 bases fit TRBD1. CDR3 length: 18 residues. Germline CDR1 reads MDHEN; CDR2 reads SYDVKM. The junction had 23 bases not matched to a gene; V was cut back by 6 bases and J by 7 bases.

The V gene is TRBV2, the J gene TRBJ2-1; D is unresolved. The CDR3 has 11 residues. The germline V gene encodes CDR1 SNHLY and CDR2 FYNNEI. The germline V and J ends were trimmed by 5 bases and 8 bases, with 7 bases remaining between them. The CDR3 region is CASSLLHEQFF. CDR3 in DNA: TGTGCCAGCAGTCTACTACATGAGCAGTTCTTC. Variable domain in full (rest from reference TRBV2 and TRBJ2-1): EPEVTQTPSHQVTQMGQEVILRCVPISNHLYFYWYRQILGQKVEFLVSFYNNEISEKSEIFDDQFSVERPDGSNFTLKIRSTKLEDSAMYFCASSLLHEQFFGPGTRLTVL.

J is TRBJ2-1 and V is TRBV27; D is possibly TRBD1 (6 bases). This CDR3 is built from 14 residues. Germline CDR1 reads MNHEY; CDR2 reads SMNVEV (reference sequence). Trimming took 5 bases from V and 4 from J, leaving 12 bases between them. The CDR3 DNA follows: TGTGCCAGCAGTCTGAGGGGGTATTACAATGAGCAGTTCTTC. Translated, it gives CASSLRGYYNEQFF.

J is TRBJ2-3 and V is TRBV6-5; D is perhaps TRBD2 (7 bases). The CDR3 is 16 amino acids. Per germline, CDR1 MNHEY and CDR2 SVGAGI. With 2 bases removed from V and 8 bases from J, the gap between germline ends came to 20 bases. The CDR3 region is CASSYGAGAGGGTQYF. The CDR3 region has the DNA TGTGCCAGCAGTTACGGGGCGGGGGCCGGGGGAGGTACGCAGTATTTT.

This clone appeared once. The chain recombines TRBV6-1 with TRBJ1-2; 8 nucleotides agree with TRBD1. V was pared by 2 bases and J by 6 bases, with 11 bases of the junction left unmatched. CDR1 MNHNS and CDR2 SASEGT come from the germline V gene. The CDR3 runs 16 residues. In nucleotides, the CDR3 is TGTGCCAGCAGTGAACTGACCCGGACAGGGCGGCATGGCTACACCTTC. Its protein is CASSELTRTGRHGYTF.

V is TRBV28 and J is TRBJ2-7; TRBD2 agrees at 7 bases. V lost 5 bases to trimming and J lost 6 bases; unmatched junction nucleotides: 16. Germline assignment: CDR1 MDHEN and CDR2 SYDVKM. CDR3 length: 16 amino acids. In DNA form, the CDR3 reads TGTGCCAGCAGTCCCTTTTCCGGGAGGAATCCGCGCGAGCAGTACTTC. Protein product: CASSPFSGRNPREQYF. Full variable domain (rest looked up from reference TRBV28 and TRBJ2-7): DVKVTQSSRYLVKRTGEKVFLECVQDMDHENMFWYRQDPGLGLRLIYFSYDVKMKEKGDIPEGYSVSREKKERFSLILESASTNQTSMYLCASSPFSGRNPREQYFGPGTRLTVT.

CDR3 in DNA: TGTGCCAGCAGTCCCGAAGGCGCAGGGGCGATGTACGAGCAGTACTTC. Translation: CASSPEGAGAMYEQYF. The rearrangement joins TRBV27 to TRBJ2-7; perhaps TRBD1 as D (6 bases). CDR3 length: 16 residues. Trimming shortened V by 5 bases and J by 4 bases, and 21 bases separated the two germline ends. Germline V gene data show CDR1 as MNHEY and CDR2 as SMNVEV (reference sequence).

CDR3 loop: CASSSRQGAGGELFF. CDR3 nucleotide sequence: TGTGCCAGCAGCTCTCGACAGGGGGCCGGGGGGGAGCTGTTTTTT. The genes are TRBV7-2 and TRBJ2-2, with 10 nucleotides matching TRBD1. The CDR3 sequence is 15 residues long. Germline V lookup: CDR1 SGHTA, CDR2 FQGNSA. V was clipped by 4 bases and J by 8 bases; unmatched bases: 7.

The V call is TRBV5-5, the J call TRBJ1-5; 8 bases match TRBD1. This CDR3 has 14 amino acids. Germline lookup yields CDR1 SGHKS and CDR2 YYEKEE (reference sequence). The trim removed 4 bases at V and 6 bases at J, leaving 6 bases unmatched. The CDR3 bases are TGTGCCAGCAGCCGGGCGGACAGGGTTCAGCCCCAGCATTTT. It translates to CASSRADRVQPQHF.

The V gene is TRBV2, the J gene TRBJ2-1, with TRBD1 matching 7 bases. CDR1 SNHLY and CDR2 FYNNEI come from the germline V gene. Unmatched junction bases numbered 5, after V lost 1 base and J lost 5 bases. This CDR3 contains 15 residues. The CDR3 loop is CASSEGTGQHNEQFF. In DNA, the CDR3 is TGTGCCAGCAGTGAAGGGACAGGACAGCACAATGAGCAGTTCTTC. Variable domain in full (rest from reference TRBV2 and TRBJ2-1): EPEVTQTPSHQVTQMGQEVILRCVPISNHLYFYWYRQILGQKVEFLVSFYNNEISEKSEIFDDQFSVERPDGSNFTLKIRSTKLEDSAMYFCASSEGTGQHNEQFFGPGTRLTVL.

CDR3 nucleotide sequence: TGTGCCAGCCGACTAGCCCGGGGACATGCCAATGAGCAGTTCTTC. Translation: CASRLARGHANEQFF. The chain is built from TRBV6-5 and TRBJ2-1; D possibly corresponds to TRBD2 (7 bases). Germline-derived CDR1 and CDR2 are MNHEY and SVGAGI. The V end lost 8 bases, the J end lost 6 bases, and 20 bases lay between the germline ends. The CDR3 extends over 15 amino acids.

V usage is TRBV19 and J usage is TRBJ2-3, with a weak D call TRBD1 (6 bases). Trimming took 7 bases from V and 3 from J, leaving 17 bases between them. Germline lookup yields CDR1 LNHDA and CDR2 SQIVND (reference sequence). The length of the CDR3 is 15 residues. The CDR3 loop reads CASTPADRGTDTQYF. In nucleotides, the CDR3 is TGTGCCAGTACTCCCGCGGACAGAGGGACAGATACGCAGTATTTT.

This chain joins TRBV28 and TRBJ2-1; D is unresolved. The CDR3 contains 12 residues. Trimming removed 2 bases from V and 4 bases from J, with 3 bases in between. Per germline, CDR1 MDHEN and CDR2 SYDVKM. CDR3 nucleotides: TGTGCCAGCAGTTTACAATACAATGAGCAGTTCTTC. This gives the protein CASSLQYNEQFF.

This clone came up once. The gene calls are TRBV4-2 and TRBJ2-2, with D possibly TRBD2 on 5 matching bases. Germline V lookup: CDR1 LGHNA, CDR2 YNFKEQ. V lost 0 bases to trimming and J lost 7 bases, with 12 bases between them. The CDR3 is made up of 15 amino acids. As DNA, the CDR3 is TGTGCCAGCAGCCAAGAGTTGAGGGCGGGCGGGGAGCTGTTTTTT. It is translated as CASSQELRAGGELFF.

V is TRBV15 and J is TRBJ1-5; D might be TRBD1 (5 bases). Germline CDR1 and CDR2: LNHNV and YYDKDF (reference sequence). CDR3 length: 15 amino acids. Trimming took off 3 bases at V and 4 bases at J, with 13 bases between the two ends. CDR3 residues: CATSSSGTLNQPQHF. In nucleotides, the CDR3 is TGTGCCACCAGCAGTTCCGGGACTCTTAATCAGCCCCAGCATTTT.